Listed below are T cell receptor beta chains from one sample, sequenced in a study of blood T cell repertoires in COVID-19. The assay was immunoSEQ multiplex PCR, and TCRdb's table has in-frame clones only and misses some. The sample consists of 150,000 or so clones, around nine tenths of them appearing once. What was sequenced was peripheral blood. These TCRs come from a man in his forties or fifties with acute or convalescent COVID-19. Both conserved end residues are part of each CDR3. The D gene is left open where the match is weak. For some rows the clone size is stated as once, few or many, or as a class when expanded; others skip it.

J: TRBJ2-1; D: TRBD2; size: -; V: TRBV28; DNA: TGTGCCAGCCGTGGTCTAGCGGCGAATGAGCAGTTCTTC; CDR3: CASRGLAANEQFF
J: TRBJ2-1; D: TRBD2; size: -; V: TRBV12-5; DNA: TGTGCTAGTGGGTCTATTTTAGCGGGGGGTGAGCAGTTCTTC; CDR3: CASGSILAGGEQFF
J: TRBJ1-4; D: TRBD1; size: once; V: TRBV5-8; DNA: TGTGCCAGCACCTTTAAACCCGGACAGGGGGTTGAAAAACTGTTTTTT; CDR3: CASTFKPGQGVEKLFF
J: TRBJ2-5; D: -; size: -; V: TRBV9; DNA: TGTGCCAGCAGCGTAGGCGGGGTCTTGGAGACCCAGTACTTC; CDR3: CASSVGGVLETQYF
J: TRBJ1-5; D: TRBD1; size: -; V: TRBV18; DNA: TGTGCCAGCTCACCTGGGACAGCCTGGAGCAATCAGCCCCAGCATTTT; CDR3: CASSPGTAWSNQPQHF
J: TRBJ2-5; D: -; size: -; V: TRBV12-3/TRBV12-4; DNA: TGTGCCAGCAGCTCCGAGGTAGTGGAGACCCAGTACTTC; CDR3: CASSSEVVETQYF
J: TRBJ1-2; D: TRBD1; size: -; V: TRBV7-9; DNA: TGTGCCAGCAGCATGGGACAGGGAGGTTATGGCTACACCTTC; CDR3: CASSMGQGGYGYTF
J: TRBJ2-1; D: -; size: -; V: TRBV7-9; DNA: TGTGCCAGCAGCTTAACGGTGCTTGAGCAGTTCTTC; CDR3: CASSLTVLEQFF
J: TRBJ2-3; D: -; size: -; V: TRBV9; DNA: TGTGCCAGCAGCGTAGAACTAGTGGGCACAGATACGCAGTATTTT; CDR3: CASSVELVGTDTQYF
J: TRBJ2-7; D: TRBD2; size: -; V: TRBV4-1; DNA: TGCGCCAGCAGCCACACCCGCGGGGGAGGGTCGGCCGAGCAGTACTTC; CDR3: CASSHTRGGGSAEQYF
J: TRBJ2-1; D: TRBD2; size: -; V: TRBV5-4; DNA: TGTGCCAGCAGCGCCTTAGCGGGCTATCCATCCTACAATGAGCAGTTCTTC; CDR3: CASSALAGYPSYNEQFF
J: TRBJ1-1; D: TRBD1; size: -; V: TRBV5-8; DNA: TGTGCCAGCAGCCACCGGGACAGGGGGCCGATAACGAACACTGAAGCTTTCTTT; CDR3: CASSHRDRGPITNTEAFF
J: TRBJ2-4; D: -; size: -; V: TRBV28; DNA: TGTGCCAGCAGCTTCCCCGCCTCACTACAAAACATTCAGTACTTC; CDR3: CASSFPASLQNIQYF
J: TRBJ2-3; D: TRBD2; size: -; V: TRBV12-3/TRBV12-4; DNA: TGTGCCAGCTTCAGCGGGGAAGAAGATACGCAGTATTTT; CDR3: CASFSGEEDTQYF
J: TRBJ2-1; D: TRBD2; size: -; V: TRBV7-9; DNA: TGTGCCAGCAGCTTAGATGGCGGGAGGGCCCGGGAGCAGTTCTTC; CDR3: CASSLDGGRAREQFF
J: TRBJ2-1; D: TRBD2; size: -; V: TRBV3-1/TRBV3-2; DNA: TGTGCCAGCAGCCGCGACAAGGCGGCGGGGGGATACAATGAGCAGTTCTTC; CDR3: CASSRDKAAGGYNEQFF
J: TRBJ2-7; D: -; size: -; V: TRBV5-6; DNA: TGTGCCAGCAGCCCCGGAAGAGCGCCTAACTACGAGCAGTACTTC; CDR3: CASSPGRAPNYEQYF
J: TRBJ1-3; D: -; size: -; V: TRBV18; DNA: TGTGCCAGCTCACCACGGCAGGCAATATCCTCTGGAAACACCATATATTTT; CDR3: CASSPRQAISSGNTIYF
J: TRBJ1-4; D: -; size: -; V: TRBV18; DNA: TGTGCCAGCCAAGGGACACTTGGGGCTAATGAAAAACTGTTTTTT; CDR3: CASQGTLGANEKLFF
J: TRBJ1-1; D: -; size: -; V: TRBV7-2; DNA: TGTGCCAGCAGCTTATTGGGGGCAAATACTGAAGCTTTCTTT; CDR3: CASSLLGANTEAFF
J: TRBJ2-7; D: TRBD2; size: -; V: TRBV19; DNA: TGTGCCAGTAGTATGCGGAGATGGGCCCCGGGAGGAAACTACGAGCAGTACTTC; CDR3: CASSMRRWAPGGNYEQYF
J: TRBJ1-5; D: TRBD1; size: -; V: TRBV5-1; DNA: TGCGCCAGCAGCTTTAAGGACAGGGAGGGCAATCAGCCCCAGCATTTT; CDR3: CASSFKDREGNQPQHF
J: TRBJ2-5; D: -; size: -; V: TRBV2; DNA: TGTGCCAGCAGGCAGGGGAGAGAGACCCAGTACTTC; CDR3: CASRQGRETQYF
J: TRBJ2-5; D: -; size: -; V: TRBV27; DNA: TGTGCCAGCAGTAAGCGGTGGGCCCAAGAGACCCAGTACTTC; CDR3: CASSKRWAQETQYF
J: TRBJ2-3; D: -; size: -; V: TRBV18; DNA: TGTGCCAGCTACGGGGGTTCAGATACGCAGTATTTT; CDR3: CASYGGSDTQYF
J: TRBJ1-6; D: TRBD1; size: -; V: TRBV10-3; DNA: TGTGCCATCCGACAGGGCGATGGGAGTAATTCACCCCTCCACTTT; CDR3: CAIRQGDGSNSPLHF
J: TRBJ1-6; D: -; size: -; V: TRBV5-8; DNA: TGTGCCAGCAGCCCAGGTGGCAGAAATTCACCCCTCCACTTT; CDR3: CASSPGGRNSPLHF
J: TRBJ1-5; D: -; size: -; V: TRBV6-2/TRBV6-3; DNA: TGTGCCAGCAGTTATCGGGGGGGACGGTCGCCCCAGCATTTT; CDR3: CASSYRGGRSPQHF
J: TRBJ1-5; D: -; size: -; V: TRBV19; DNA: TGTGCCAGTAGTATTTTAGACACGTTCAATCAGCCCCAGCATTTT; CDR3: CASSILDTFNQPQHF
J: TRBJ1-3; D: -; size: -; V: TRBV12-3/TRBV12-4; DNA: TGTGCCAGCAGTGACACCTCTGGAAACACCATATATTTT; CDR3: CASSDTSGNTIYF
J: TRBJ1-5; D: -; size: once; V: TRBV9; DNA: TGTGCCAGCAGCCCCTCGGGGGTTGGCAATCAGCCCCAGCATTTT; CDR3: CASSPSGVGNQPQHF
J: TRBJ2-1; D: TRBD2; size: -; V: TRBV5-1; DNA: TGCGCCAGCAGCTCCACGACTAGCGGGAGCTCCTACAATGAGCAGTTCTTC; CDR3: CASSSTTSGSSYNEQFF
J: TRBJ2-6; D: TRBD1; size: -; V: TRBV25-1; DNA: TGTGCCAGCAGTGTAACCGGGACAGGACCCTCTGGGGCCAACGTCCTGACTTTC; CDR3: CASSVTGTGPSGANVLTF
J: TRBJ2-7; D: -; size: -; V: TRBV11-2; DNA: TGTGCCAGCAGCTTAGTGGGCAAAAGGTACGAGCAGTACTTC; CDR3: CASSLVGKRYEQYF
J: TRBJ2-1; D: -; size: -; V: TRBV7-9; DNA: TGTGCCAGCAACTTAGTCCGAGCTTACAATGAGCAGTTCTTC; CDR3: CASNLVRAYNEQFF
J: TRBJ2-5; D: TRBD2; size: -; V: TRBV14; DNA: TGTGCCAGCAGCCAAGTGGGAGGGCACTTGGAGACCCAGTACTTC; CDR3: CASSQVGGHLETQYF
J: TRBJ2-3; D: TRBD2; size: -; V: TRBV7-3; DNA: TGTGCCAGCAGCTTTCGCGGGGGAAGCACAGATACGCAGTATTTT; CDR3: CASSFRGGSTDTQYF
J: TRBJ1-6; D: -; size: -; V: TRBV7-2; DNA: TGTGCCAGCAGTCAGGGGAGAAATTCACCCCTCCACTTT; CDR3: CASSQGRNSPLHF
J: TRBJ1-4; D: -; size: -; V: TRBV6-2/TRBV6-3; DNA: TGTGCCAGCAGTGGCTTAACAGGGCTACGTGAAAAACTGTTTTTT; CDR3: CASSGLTGLREKLFF
J: TRBJ2-2; D: -; size: -; V: TRBV28; DNA: TGTGCCAGCAGCTCGGACAGTATGAGGACCGGGGAGCTGTTTTTT; CDR3: CASSSDSMRTGELFF
J: TRBJ2-7; D: -; size: once; V: TRBV4-2; DNA: TGTGCCAGCAGCCAAGAAGTGGCCGCAAGTTCCCACGAGCAGTACTTC; CDR3: CASSQEVAASSHEQYF
J: TRBJ1-4; D: TRBD1; size: -; V: TRBV14; DNA: TGTGCCAGCAGCCAAGATTGGACAGGGCGCCGCGAAAAACTGTTTTTT; CDR3: CASSQDWTGRREKLFF
J: TRBJ1-1; D: -; size: -; V: TRBV5-6; DNA: TGTGCCAGCAGCTTCACACCGAACACTGAAGCTTTCTTT; CDR3: CASSFTPNTEAFF
J: TRBJ1-6; D: -; size: once; V: TRBV3-1/TRBV3-2; DNA: TGTGCCAGCAGCCAGGCGGATTCACCCCTCCACTTT; CDR3: CASSQADSPLHF
J: TRBJ1-1; D: -; size: once; V: TRBV6-2/TRBV6-3; DNA: TGTGCCAGCAGTCCGACAGGAGGTACTGAAGCTTTCTTT; CDR3: CASSPTGGTEAFF
J: TRBJ2-1; D: TRBD2; size: -; V: TRBV27; DNA: TGTGCCAGCAGTTTAGTAGCGGGTTTGAACAATGAGCAGTTCTTC; CDR3: CASSLVAGLNNEQFF
J: TRBJ1-3; D: -; size: -; V: TRBV3-1/TRBV3-2; DNA: TGTGCCAGCAGCCAAGGGACGAGAGGACATTACTCTGGAAACACCATATATTTT; CDR3: CASSQGTRGHYSGNTIYF
J: TRBJ1-6; D: -; size: -; V: TRBV6-5; DNA: TGTGCCAGCAGGGTCGACACCCGGCATAATTCACCCCTCCACTTT; CDR3: CASRVDTRHNSPLHF
J: TRBJ2-3; D: -; size: -; V: TRBV29-1; DNA: TGCAGCGCCGACTATCTGGGTACAGATACGCAGTATTTT; CDR3: CSADYLGTDTQYF
J: TRBJ1-2; D: TRBD1; size: -; V: TRBV5-8; DNA: TGTGCCAGCAGCTTCCCACAGGGGGCTCTGGGCTATGGCTACACCTTC; CDR3: CASSFPQGALGYGYTF